Relative to its sample, the clone carrying this TCR beta chain is medium-sized. What it binds is not known. Primers used in a second PCR of about 7 to 12 cycles were a sample-barcoded 5' primer and a J-beta primer mix. In TCRdb, the 5' RACE reads were re-called with MiXCR into one record per CDR3 protein. The data contain about 1.4 million distinct CDR3 sequences, around 59% of them singletons. The sample belongs to a study of blood T cells in healthy people across ages. The CDR3 runs 15 residues. V lost 6 bases, J lost 6 bases, and 18 bases lay in between. Germline V gives CDR1 MNHEY, CDR2 SMNVEV (reference sequence). Study-wide results and limits: As naive T cell percentage varied, TCR beta diversity correlated strongly with it. With unsorted PBMCs, a conclusive comparison of naive versus antigen-experienced cells was not possible. Age advanced and TCR beta diversity per million T cells fell, roughly linearly.

Per sample, a minimum of 7 million PBMCs were isolated. The source material was blood. This chain joins TRBV27 and TRBJ2-1, with D maybe TRBD2 (6 bases). The sequence was obtained from a man between 18 and 35 years old in good health. CDR3 DNA: TGTGCCAGCAGCTACGGGGGAGATGGTCGCAATGAGCAGTTCTTC. Translated: CASSYGGDGRNEQFF.